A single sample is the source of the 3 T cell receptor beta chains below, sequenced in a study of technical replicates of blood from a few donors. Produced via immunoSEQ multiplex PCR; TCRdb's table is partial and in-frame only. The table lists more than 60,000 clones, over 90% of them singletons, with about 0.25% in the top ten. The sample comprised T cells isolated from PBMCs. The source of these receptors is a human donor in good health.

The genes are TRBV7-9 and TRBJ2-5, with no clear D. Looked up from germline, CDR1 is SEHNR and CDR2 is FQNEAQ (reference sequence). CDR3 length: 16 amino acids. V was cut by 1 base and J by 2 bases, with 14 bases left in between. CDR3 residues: CASSLDLKARQETQYF. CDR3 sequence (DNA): TGTGCCAGCAGCTTAGACCTTAAGGCTAGGCAAGAGACCCAGTACTTC.

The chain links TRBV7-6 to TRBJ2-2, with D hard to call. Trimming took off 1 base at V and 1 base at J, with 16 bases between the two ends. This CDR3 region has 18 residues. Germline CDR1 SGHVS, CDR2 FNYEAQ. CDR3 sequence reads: CASSLVIPQPLNTGELFF. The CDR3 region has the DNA TGTGCCAGCAGCTTAGTGATACCCCAACCACTGAACACCGGGGAGCTGTTTTTT.

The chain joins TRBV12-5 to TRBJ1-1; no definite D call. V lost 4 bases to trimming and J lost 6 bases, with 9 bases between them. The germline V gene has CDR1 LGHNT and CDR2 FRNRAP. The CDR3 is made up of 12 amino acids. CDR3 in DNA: TGTGCTAGTGGTTACGGAACAGCTGAAGCTTTCTTT. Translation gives CASGYGTAEAFF.